This passage covers 5 T cell receptor beta chains from one sample sequenced in a study of vaccination effects on CD4 cells after COVID-19. Produced via immunoSEQ multiplex PCR; TCRdb's table is partial and in-frame only. The table has about 24,000 clones, 76% seen once. Their cognate antigens are unknown. Sequencing was preceded by expansion of antigen-specific CD4+ T cells with viral peptide pools in the ViraFEST assay. At the end of roughly ten days of culture, CD4+ T cells were isolated. Negative nucleocapsid antibody tests before and after vaccination confirmed no previous SARS-CoV-2 infection. The sample consisted of CD4+ T cells from PBMCs cultured with HCoV-NL63 spike peptides, taken before COVID-19 vaccination. These receptors originate from a human donor who received a COVID-19 vaccine.

J is TRBJ2-2 and V is TRBV2, with a tentative D call TRBD2 (5 bases). With 5 bases removed from V and 7 bases from J, the gap between germline ends came to 11 bases. This CDR3 spans 13 amino acids. Looked up from germline, CDR1 is SNHLY and CDR2 is FYNNEI. CDR3 DNA: TGTGCCAGCAGTCCACTAGAAAGCGGGGAGCTGTTTTTT. Its protein product is CASSPLESGELFF.

This clone was seen a handful of times. The gene calls are TRBV10-3 and TRBJ1-1; tentatively, D is TRBD1 (5 bases). The V end was cut by 4 bases, the J end by 8 bases, with 8 bases between. The length of the CDR3 is 11 residues. Germline CDR1 is ENHRY and CDR2 is SYGVKD. CDR3 sequence reads: CAISGGREAFF. The CDR3 DNA sequence: TGTGCCATCAGTGGGGGCCGGGAAGCTTTCTTT.

The DNA for the CDR3 is TGTGCCAGCAGCCAAGCTTTCTCGGGACAGGGGTACGAGACCCAGTACTTC. Its protein product is CASSQAFSGQGYETQYF. J is TRBJ2-5 and V is TRBV3-1 (or the pseudogene TRBV3-2); 10 bases agree with TRBD1. The trim removed 1 base at V and 5 bases at J, leaving 10 bases unmatched. There are 17 residues in the CDR3. CDR1 is LGHDT and CDR2 is YNNKEL in the germline V gene (reference sequence).

The genes are TRBV5-4 and TRBJ2-4, with 7 bases fitting TRBD2. After removal of 3 bases from V and 4 bases from J, the junction contained 7 bases not matched to a gene. Germline V CDR1 and CDR2: SGHNT, YYREEE (reference sequence). The CDR3 contains 15 residues. CDR3 sequence: CASSWGGTSKNIQYF. CDR3 nucleotides: TGTGCCAGCAGCTGGGGGGGGACTTCGAAAAACATTCAGTACTTC.

The chain carries TRBV27 and TRBJ2-7; 8 bases are shared with TRBD2. With 4 bases clipped from V and 0 bases from J, the junction kept 5 bases outside the gene matches. Germline CDR1 is MNHEY and CDR2 is SMNVEV (reference sequence). This CDR3 spans 15 amino acids. The CDR3 DNA reads as TGTGCCAGCAGTTCGCTAGCGGGTTTCTCCTACGAGCAGTACTTC. This codes for CASSSLAGFSYEQYF.